Each of the 5 T cell receptor beta chains below was sequenced from the same sample in a study of neurological immune-mediated disorders. Each CDR3 protein is one row after TCRdb ran MiXCR on the 5' RACE reads. This table holds around 31,000 distinct CDR3 sequences, about 4% found once. The sample consisted of CD4+ T cells from blood. These receptors came from a woman between 40 and 55 years old in good health.

This clonotype was seen ten or more times. The rearrangement uses TRBV7-8 and TRBJ1-6; 8 bases map to TRBD1. Unmatched junction bases numbered 7, after V lost 5 bases and J lost 10 bases. The CDR3 contains 14 residues. Germline loops: CDR1 SGHVS, CDR2 FQNEAQ. The CDR3 DNA follows: TGTGCCAGCAGCCTTACAGGGGGACGGTCACCCCTCCACTTT. Protein: CASSLTGGRSPLHF.

This clonotype was seen many times. The chain employs TRBV6-1 and TRBJ2-4, with 8 bases that match TRBD1. The V gene's germline CDR1 is MNHNS and CDR2 SASEGT. V lost 5 bases to trimming and J lost 1 base; unmatched junction nucleotides: 4. This CDR3 spans 15 amino acids. The DNA of the CDR3 is TGTGCCAGCAGTTCAGGGGGCGCCGCCAAAAACATTCAGTACTTC. As protein: CASSSGGAAKNIQYF.

Many counts were recorded for this clonotype. The chain couples TRBV27 to TRBJ2-1; 7 bases map to TRBD1. The CDR3 has 13 amino acids. CDR1 and CDR2 from the germline V gene are MNHEY and SMNVEV (reference sequence). V was clipped by 6 bases and J by 7 bases; unmatched bases: 6. CDR3 loop: CASRAGGRNEQFF. CDR3 in DNA: TGTGCCAGCAGAGCAGGGGGACGGAATGAGCAGTTCTTC.

This clonotype was seen many times. The rearrangement uses TRBV15 and TRBJ1-2; 11 bases align to TRBD1. CDR3 size: 16 residues. Germline-derived CDR1 and CDR2 are LNHNV and YYDKDF (reference sequence). V lost 2 bases to trimming and J lost 8 bases; unmatched junction nucleotides: 10. The CDR3 bases are TGTGCCACCAGCAGAAGCGGGACAGGGGGTTATTACGGCTACACCTTC. Translating gives CATSRSGTGGYYGYTF.

This clonotype was observed many times. This chain uses TRBV15 with TRBJ2-1, with 12 bases aligning to TRBD2. This CDR3 has 16 amino acids. Germline V gene data show CDR1 as LNHNV and CDR2 as YYDKDF (reference sequence). V lost 6 bases to trimming and J lost 9 bases; unmatched junction nucleotides: 12. CDR3 nucleotide sequence: TGTGCCACCAGTACCGAGGTGGGGACTAGCGGGCGTGAGCAGTTCTTC. Its translation is CATSTEVGTSGREQFF.